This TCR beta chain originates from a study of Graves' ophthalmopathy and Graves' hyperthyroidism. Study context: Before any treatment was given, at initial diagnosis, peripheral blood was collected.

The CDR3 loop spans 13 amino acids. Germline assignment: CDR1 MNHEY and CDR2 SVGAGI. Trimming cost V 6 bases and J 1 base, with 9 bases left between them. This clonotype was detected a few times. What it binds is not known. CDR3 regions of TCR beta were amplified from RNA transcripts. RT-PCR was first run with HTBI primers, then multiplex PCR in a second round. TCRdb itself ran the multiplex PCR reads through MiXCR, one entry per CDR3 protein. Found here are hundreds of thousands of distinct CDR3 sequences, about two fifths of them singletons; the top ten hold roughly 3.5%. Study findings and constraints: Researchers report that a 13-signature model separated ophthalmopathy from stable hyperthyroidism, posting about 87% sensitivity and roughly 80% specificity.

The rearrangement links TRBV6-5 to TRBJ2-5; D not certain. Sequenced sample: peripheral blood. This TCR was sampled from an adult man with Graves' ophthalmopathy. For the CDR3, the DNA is TGTGCCAGCAGCCCAATACTCCAAGAGACCCAGTACTTC. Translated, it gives CASSPILQETQYF.